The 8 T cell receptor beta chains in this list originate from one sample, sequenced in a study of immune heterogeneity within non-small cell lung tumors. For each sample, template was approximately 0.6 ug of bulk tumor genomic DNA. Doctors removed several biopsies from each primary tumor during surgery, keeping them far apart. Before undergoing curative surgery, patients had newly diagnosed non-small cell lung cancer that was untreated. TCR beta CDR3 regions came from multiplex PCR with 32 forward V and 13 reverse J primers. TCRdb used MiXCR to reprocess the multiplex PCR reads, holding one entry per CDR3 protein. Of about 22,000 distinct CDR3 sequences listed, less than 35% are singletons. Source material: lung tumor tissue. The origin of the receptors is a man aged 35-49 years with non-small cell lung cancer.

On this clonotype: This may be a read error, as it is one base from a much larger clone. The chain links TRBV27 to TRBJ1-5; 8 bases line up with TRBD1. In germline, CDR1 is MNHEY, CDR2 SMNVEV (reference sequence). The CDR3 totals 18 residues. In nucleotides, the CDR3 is TGTGCCAGCAGTTTCCGAGGACAGGGCCCTTATAGCAATCAGCCCGAGCATTTT. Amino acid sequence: CASSFRGQGPYSNQPEHF.

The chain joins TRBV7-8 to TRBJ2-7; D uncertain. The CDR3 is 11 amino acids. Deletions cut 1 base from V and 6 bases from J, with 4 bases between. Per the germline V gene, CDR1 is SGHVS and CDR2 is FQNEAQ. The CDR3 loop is CASSLVAEQYF. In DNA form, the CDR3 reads TGTGCCAGCAGCTTAGTGGCCGAGCAGTACTTC.

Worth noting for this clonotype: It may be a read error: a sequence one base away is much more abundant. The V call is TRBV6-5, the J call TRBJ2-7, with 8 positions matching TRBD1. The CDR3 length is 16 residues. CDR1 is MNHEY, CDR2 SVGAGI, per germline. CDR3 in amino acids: CVSSYSETGVVNEQYF. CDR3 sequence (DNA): TGTGTCAGCAGTTACTCCGAGACAGGGGTCGTCAACGAGCAGTACTTC.

The CDR3 nucleotides read TGTGCCAGCAGTCCCGGACAGGGAGATCAGCCCCAGCATTTT. Its translation is CASSPGQGDQPQHF. The J gene is TRBJ1-5, the V gene TRBV7-9; 8 nucleotides line up with TRBD1. Germline CDR1 is SEHNR and CDR2 is FQNEAQ (reference sequence). The CDR3 covers 14 residues. The V gene end was trimmed by 6 bases and the J gene end by 5 bases; junction bases not matched to a gene: 6.

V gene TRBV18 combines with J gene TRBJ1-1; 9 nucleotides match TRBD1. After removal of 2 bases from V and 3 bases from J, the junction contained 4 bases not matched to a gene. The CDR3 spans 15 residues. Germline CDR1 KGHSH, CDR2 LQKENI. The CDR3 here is CASSPYGQGYTEAFF. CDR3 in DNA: TGTGCCAGCTCACCATATGGACAGGGGTACACTGAAGCTTTCTTT.

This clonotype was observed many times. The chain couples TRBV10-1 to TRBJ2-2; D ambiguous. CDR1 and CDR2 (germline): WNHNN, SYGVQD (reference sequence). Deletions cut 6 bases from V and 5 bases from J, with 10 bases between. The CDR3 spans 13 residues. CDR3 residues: CASRQTDTGELFF. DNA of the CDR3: TGCGCCAGCAGGCAAACCGATACCGGGGAGCTGTTTTTT.

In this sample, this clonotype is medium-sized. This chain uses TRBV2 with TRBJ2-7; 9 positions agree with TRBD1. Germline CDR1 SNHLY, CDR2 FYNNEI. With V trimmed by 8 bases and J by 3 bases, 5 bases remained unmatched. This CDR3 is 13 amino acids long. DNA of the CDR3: TGTGCCAGCGCCTCGACAGGGGGCTACGAGCAGTACTTC. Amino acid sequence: CASASTGGYEQYF.

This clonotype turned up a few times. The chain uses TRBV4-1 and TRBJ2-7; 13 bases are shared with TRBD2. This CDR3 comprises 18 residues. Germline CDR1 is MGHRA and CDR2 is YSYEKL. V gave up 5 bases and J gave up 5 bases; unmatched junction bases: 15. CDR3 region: CASSLKETSGRSWDEQYF. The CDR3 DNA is TGCGCCAGCAGCTTAAAGGAGACTAGCGGGAGGAGTTGGGACGAGCAGTACTTC.